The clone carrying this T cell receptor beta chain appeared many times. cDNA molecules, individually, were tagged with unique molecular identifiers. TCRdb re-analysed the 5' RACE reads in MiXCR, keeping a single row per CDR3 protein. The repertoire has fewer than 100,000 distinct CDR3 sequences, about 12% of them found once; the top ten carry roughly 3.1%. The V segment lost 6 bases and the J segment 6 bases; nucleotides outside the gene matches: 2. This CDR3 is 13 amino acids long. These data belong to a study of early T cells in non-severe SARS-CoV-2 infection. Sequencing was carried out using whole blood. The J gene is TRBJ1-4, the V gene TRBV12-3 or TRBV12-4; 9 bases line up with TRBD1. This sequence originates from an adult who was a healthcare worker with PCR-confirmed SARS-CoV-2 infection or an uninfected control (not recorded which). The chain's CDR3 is CASRRTGDEKLFF. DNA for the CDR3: TGTGCCAGCAGAAGGACAGGGGATGAAAAACTGTTTTTT.